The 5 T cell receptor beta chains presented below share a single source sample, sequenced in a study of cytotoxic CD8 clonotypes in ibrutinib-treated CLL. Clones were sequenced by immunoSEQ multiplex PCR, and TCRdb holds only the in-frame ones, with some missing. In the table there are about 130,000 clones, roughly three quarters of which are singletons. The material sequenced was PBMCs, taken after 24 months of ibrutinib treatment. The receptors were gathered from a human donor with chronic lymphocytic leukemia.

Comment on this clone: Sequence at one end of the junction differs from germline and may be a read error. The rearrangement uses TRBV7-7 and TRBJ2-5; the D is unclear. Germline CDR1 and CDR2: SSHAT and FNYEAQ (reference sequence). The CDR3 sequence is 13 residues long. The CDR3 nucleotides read TGTGCTAGCAGCTTTGCCAGTCAAGAGACCCAGTACTTC. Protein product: CASSFASQETQYF. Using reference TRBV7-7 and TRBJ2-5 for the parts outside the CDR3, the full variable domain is GAGVSQSPRYKVTKRGQDVTLRCDPISSHATLYWYQQALGQGPEFLTYFNYEAQPDKSGLPSDRFSAERPEGSISTLTIQRTEQRDSAMYRCASSFASQETQYFGPGTRLLVL.

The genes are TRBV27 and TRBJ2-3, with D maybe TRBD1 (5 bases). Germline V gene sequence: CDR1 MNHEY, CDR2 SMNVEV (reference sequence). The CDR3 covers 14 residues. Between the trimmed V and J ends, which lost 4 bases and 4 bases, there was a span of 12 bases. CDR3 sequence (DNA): TGTGCCAGCAGTTGGGGCCGGAAGGCAGATACGCAGTATTTT. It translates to CASSWGRKADTQYF.

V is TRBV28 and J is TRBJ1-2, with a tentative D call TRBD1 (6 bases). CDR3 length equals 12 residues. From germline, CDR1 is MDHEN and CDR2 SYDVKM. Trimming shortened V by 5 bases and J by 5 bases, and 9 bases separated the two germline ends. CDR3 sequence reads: CASSRQVYGYTF. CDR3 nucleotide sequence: TGTGCCAGCAGTCGACAGGTTTATGGCTACACCTTC.

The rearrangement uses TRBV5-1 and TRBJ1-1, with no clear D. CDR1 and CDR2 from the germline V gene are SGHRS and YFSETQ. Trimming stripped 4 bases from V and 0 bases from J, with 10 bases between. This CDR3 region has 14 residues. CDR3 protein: CASSPGSMNTEAFF. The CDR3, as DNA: TGCGCCAGCAGCCCCGGCAGCATGAACACTGAAGCTTTCTTT.

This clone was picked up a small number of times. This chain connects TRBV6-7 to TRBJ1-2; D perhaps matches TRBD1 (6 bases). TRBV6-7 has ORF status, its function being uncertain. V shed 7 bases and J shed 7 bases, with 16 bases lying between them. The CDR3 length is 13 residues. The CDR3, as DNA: TGTGCCAGCACCCTAAAACAGGGTTTTGGCTACACCTTC. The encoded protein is CASTLKQGFGYTF.